The 26 T cell receptor beta chains in this list originate from one sample, sequenced in a study of cytomegalovirus exposure and HLA in healthy donors. The PCR employed 60 Vbeta primers together with 13 Jbeta primers. Method: immunoSEQ multiplex PCR; TCRdb's copy keeps in-frame clones and lacks some. The sample holds fewer than 150,000 clones, roughly 85% seen once. Sequencing was performed on PBMCs. These receptors were taken from a man in his forties in good health and CMV-seropositive.

The chain employs TRBV28 and TRBJ1-2; D ambiguous. The germline CDR1 and CDR2 sequences are MDHEN and SYDVKM. There are 13 residues in the CDR3. Trimming pared 2 bases from V and 4 bases from J, leaving 8 bases between. CDR3 amino acids: CASSLRRAYGYTF. For the CDR3, the DNA is TGTGCCAGCAGTTTAAGAAGAGCCTATGGCTACACCTTC.

The rearrangement joins TRBV11-2 to TRBJ2-5; D may be TRBD1 (6 bases). Germline V gives CDR1 SGHAT, CDR2 FQNNGV. The CDR3 is made up of 16 amino acids. V was shortened by 6 bases and J by 2 bases, with 19 bases between the two germline ends. CDR3 protein: CASSFSRGTSQETQYF. CDR3 nucleotides: TGTGCCAGCAGTTTTTCGAGGGGGACAAGTCAAGAGACCCAGTACTTC.

J is TRBJ2-7 and V is TRBV5-1, with D perhaps matching TRBD1 (6 bases). In germline, CDR1 is SGHRS, CDR2 YFSETQ. The ends were cut back, 2 bases at V and 3 bases at J, with 6 bases in the middle. This CDR3 contains 12 residues. CDR3 sequence: CASSFRGYEQYF. CDR3 nucleotides: TGCGCCAGCAGCTTCAGGGGCTACGAGCAGTACTTC.

The chain recombines TRBV2 with TRBJ2-7, with D maybe TRBD1 (5 bases). V was pared by 6 bases and J by 3 bases, with 12 bases between. Looked up from germline, CDR1 is SNHLY and CDR2 is FYNNEI. This CDR3 spans 13 amino acids. The chain's CDR3 is CASSLQGFYEQYF. CDR3 DNA: TGTGCCAGCAGCCTTCAGGGTTTCTACGAGCAGTACTTC.

This chain uses TRBV30 with TRBJ2-1; D possibly corresponds to TRBD2 (6 bases). The V and J ends lost 2 bases and 9 bases respectively, with 14 bases between them. The CDR3 runs to 13 residues. Per germline, CDR1 GTSNPN and CDR2 SVGIG (reference sequence). CDR3 loop: CAWSRRGTSEQFF. The CDR3 DNA sequence: TGTGCCTGGAGTAGACGGGGGACGAGTGAGCAGTTCTTC.

The chain carries TRBV20-1 and TRBJ2-7; a possible D gene is TRBD1 (6 bases). V was trimmed by 1 base and J by 5 bases, leaving 6 bases between them. Germline-derived CDR1 and CDR2 are DFQATT and SNEGSKA (reference sequence). The CDR3 totals 11 residues. In DNA form, the CDR3 reads TGCAGTGCTAGAGGGACAGACGAGCAGTACTTC. Protein sequence: CSARGTDEQYF.

The chain recombines TRBV5-1 with TRBJ2-1; TRBD2 matches 7 bases. Per the germline V gene, CDR1 is SGHRS and CDR2 is YFSETQ. The CDR3 has 14 amino acids. After removal of 4 bases from V and 1 base from J, the junction contained 2 bases not matched to a gene. CDR3: CASSREDSYNEQFF. The CDR3 DNA is TGCGCCAGCAGCCGGGAGGATTCCTACAATGAGCAGTTCTTC.

The J gene is TRBJ2-7, the V gene TRBV7-9; 7 bases are shared with TRBD2. The CDR3 loop spans 14 amino acids. CDR1 SEHNR and CDR2 FQNEAQ come from the germline V gene (reference sequence). The V gene end was trimmed by 5 bases and the J gene end by 1 base; junction bases not matched to a gene: 5. The chain's CDR3 is CASSPSGGSYEQYF. CDR3 sequence (DNA): TGTGCCAGCAGCCCTTCGGGGGGATCCTACGAGCAGTACTTC.

CDR3 in amino acids: CASSGTTAKNIQYF. The CDR3 DNA reads as TGTGCCAGCAGCGGGACTACAGCCAAAAACATTCAGTACTTC. V gene TRBV7-9 combines with J gene TRBJ2-4; 7 bases agree with TRBD2. Germline loops: CDR1 SEHNR, CDR2 FQNEAQ (reference sequence). The ends lost 5 bases at V and 0 bases at J; junction bases unmatched: 1. The CDR3 length is 14 residues.

In its sample, this clone was seen a few times. This sequence joins TRBV5-6 and TRBJ2-2; D uncertain. Trimming took off 4 bases at V and 6 bases at J, with 13 bases between the two ends. The CDR3 totals 14 residues. CDR1 is SGHDT, CDR2 YYEEEE, per germline. The chain's CDR3 is CASSPWFRAGELFF. The CDR3 nucleotides are TGTGCCAGCAGCCCCTGGTTTCGGGCCGGGGAGCTGTTTTTT.

The rearrangement uses TRBV30 and TRBJ2-3; 10 bases are shared with TRBD2. The ends lost 3 bases at V and 5 bases at J; junction bases unmatched: 5. Germline CDR1 reads GTSNPN; CDR2 reads SVGIG (reference sequence). CDR3 size: 14 residues. DNA for the CDR3: TGTGCCTGGAGGAAAGCGGGAGGGGGAGATACGCAGTATTTT. Translating gives CAWRKAGGGDTQYF.

The gene calls are TRBV9 and TRBJ2-1; possible D gene TRBD2, 5 bases. Trimming shortened V by 2 bases and J by 14 bases, and 20 bases separated the two germline ends. Germline V gene data show CDR1 as SGDLS and CDR2 as YYNGEE. The CDR3 covers 14 residues. CDR3 DNA sequence: TGTGCCAGCAGCGTCGATCCACTAGGGTCCCATAAGTTCTTC. Amino acids: CASSVDPLGSHKFF.

The chain employs TRBV5-1 and TRBJ2-1; 12 positions match TRBD2. Germline CDR1 is SGHRS and CDR2 is YFSETQ. This CDR3 is built from 17 residues. Trimming cost V 3 bases and J 0 bases; bases outside gene matches: 4. The CDR3 region has the DNA TGCGCCAGCAGCTCCTCGGGACTAGCGGGCTCCTACAATGAGCAGTTCTTC. Its translation is CASSSSGLAGSYNEQFF.

Comments on this clone: Other DNA variants within this sample encode the same CDR3. This chain uses TRBV6-5 with TRBJ2-5, with a weak D call TRBD2 (7 bases). Trimming took 3 bases from V and 5 from J, leaving 13 bases between them. CDR3 length: 14 residues. Per the germline V gene, CDR1 is MNHEY and CDR2 is SVGAGI. As DNA, the CDR3 is TGTGCCAGCAGTTATGGGGGGGGGCGGGAGACCCAGTACTTC. Its translation: CASSYGGGRETQYF.

CDR3 protein: CASTLRERATDTQYF. CDR3 DNA sequence: TGTGCCAGTACCCTTAGGGAGAGGGCGACAGATACGCAGTATTTT. The rearrangement joins TRBV7-2 to TRBJ2-3, with D perhaps TRBD2 (5 bases). V lost 9 bases to trimming and J lost 3 bases, with 19 bases between them. Per the germline V gene, CDR1 is SGHTA and CDR2 is FQGNSA. The CDR3 extends over 15 amino acids.

The J gene is TRBJ2-1, the V gene TRBV5-1; D is undetermined. The germline V and J ends were trimmed by 4 bases and 7 bases, with 9 bases remaining between them. In germline, CDR1 is SGHRS, CDR2 YFSETQ. This CDR3 is 12 amino acids long. CDR3 in DNA: TGCGCCAGCAGCGCTACGAGGAATGAGCAGTTCTTC. It encodes CASSATRNEQFF.

This CDR3 reads CASQVRQNYNEQFF. For the CDR3, the DNA is TGTGCCAGCCAGGTAAGACAGAACTACAATGAGCAGTTCTTC. The rearrangement joins TRBV2 to TRBJ2-1; D might be TRBD1 (5 bases). Trimming cost V 8 bases and J 3 bases, with 14 bases left between them. The V gene's germline CDR1 is SNHLY and CDR2 FYNNEI. The CDR3 consists of 14 residues.

For this clone: At one end, the junction sequence differs from germline, possibly due to a read error. The V gene is TRBV7-9, the J gene TRBJ1-4, with a weak D call TRBD1 (6 bases). Germline-derived CDR1 and CDR2 are SEHNR and FQNEAQ (reference sequence). The CDR3 runs 15 residues. The CDR3 bases are TGTTCCAGCAGCCAGGGGTTCAGACGCAATGAAAAACTGTTTTTT. It specifies CSSSQGFRRNEKLFF.

The genes are TRBV7-6 and TRBJ2-7, with 10 bases aligning to TRBD2. V was pared by 5 bases and J by 5 bases, with 6 bases of the junction left unmatched. The CDR3 loop spans 14 amino acids. CDR1 and CDR2 from the germline V gene are SGHVS and FNYEAQ. The CDR3 nucleotides are TGTGCCAGCAGCCCCGTGCTAGCGGGGGACGAGCAGTACTTC. Its translation is CASSPVLAGDEQYF.

The chain employs TRBV7-7 and TRBJ2-2; D call uncertain. V was pared by 5 bases and J by 1 base, with 8 bases between. The CDR3 extends over 14 amino acids. CDR1 is SSHAT and CDR2 is FNYEAQ in the germline V gene (reference sequence). The CDR3 DNA reads as TGTGCCAGCAGCCCCACAGTGAACACCGGGGAGCTGTTTTTT. This codes for CASSPTVNTGELFF.

The V call is TRBV21-1, the J call TRBJ1-2; whether TRBD1, the table's D call, matches the DNA was not checked. TRBV21-1 is an annotated pseudogene. CDR3 length equals 15 residues. The DNA of the CDR3 is TGTGCCAGCAGCAAAAAGGGGAACAGGGGTGGAGGCTACACCTTC. Amino acids: CASSKKGNRGGGYTF.

V and J are TRBV14 and TRBJ1-3, with no clear D. Germline CDR1 is SGHDN and CDR2 is FVKESK. Trimming shortened V by 0 bases and J by 7 bases, and 19 bases separated the two germline ends. The CDR3 length is 17 residues. CDR3 nucleotides: TGTGCCAGCAGCCAAGATACGGGATCGGGCTTGTGGAACACCATATATTTT. Protein: CASSQDTGSGLWNTIYF.

V is TRBV4-2 and J is TRBJ2-1; 7 bases are shared with TRBD2. With 0 bases clipped from V and 7 bases from J, the junction kept 9 bases outside the gene matches. The length of the CDR3 is 16 residues. Germline V CDR1 and CDR2: LGHNA, YNFKEQ. CDR3 sequence reads: CASSQDRLAVWNEQFF. CDR3 in DNA: TGTGCCAGCAGCCAAGATCGGCTAGCGGTCTGGAATGAGCAGTTCTTC.

The chain is built from TRBV6-5 and TRBJ1-1; D not certain. The CDR3 runs 12 residues. Trimming cost V 7 bases and J 8 bases, with 14 bases left between them. The V gene's germline CDR1 is MNHEY and CDR2 SVGAGI. The CDR3 spells CASILAPGEAFF. The CDR3 DNA is TGTGCCAGCATACTTGCCCCGGGGGAAGCTTTCTTT.

J is TRBJ2-1 and V is TRBV30; perhaps TRBD1 as D (7 bases). The CDR3 consists of 15 residues. Trimming took off 8 bases at V and 12 bases at J, with 29 bases between the two ends. The germline gives CDR1 GTSNPN, CDR2 SVGIG (reference sequence). The CDR3: CATFLGRGEKGAQFF. The DNA for the CDR3 is TGTGCCACATTCCTAGGACGCGGGGAGAAGGGGGCGCAGTTCTTC.

This CDR3 is CASSWGQANNQPQHF. CDR3 nucleotides: TGTGCCAGCAGCTGGGGACAGGCAAACAATCAGCCCCAGCATTTT. The chain carries TRBV7-9 and TRBJ1-5, with TRBD1 identical over 8 bases. V shed 4 bases, J shed 3 bases, and the junction held 5 bases outside the gene matches. The CDR3 has 15 residues. From germline, CDR1 is SEHNR and CDR2 FQNEAQ (reference sequence).